This is a list of T cell receptor beta chains from one sample in a study of T cell changes during pregnancy in multiple sclerosis. Produced via immunoSEQ multiplex PCR; TCRdb's table is partial and in-frame only. Of some 83,000 clones listed, approximately 90% are singletons. The source material was PBMCs, sampled in the first trimester of pregnancy. Receptor source: a female donor in good health, serving as a control in a pregnancy study. Some clones in this sample may be carry-over from other donors' samples. Both conserved end residues are part of each CDR3. Fields, in order: D gene, V gene, clone size, J gene, CDR3 protein, CDR3 DNA. D genes are given only for firm matches. Clone size is stated in some rows and not others, as once, few, many or a class when expanded.

TRBD1	TRBV28	.	TRBJ2-7	CASTLGDSAYEQYF	TGTGCCAGCACCTTAGGGGACAGCGCCTACGAGCAGTACTTC
TRBD1	TRBV7-9	.	TRBJ1-1	CASSLMTGSNTEAFF	TGTGCCAGCAGCTTAATGACAGGGAGTAACACTGAAGCTTTCTTT
.	TRBV7-9	.	TRBJ1-1	CASSLSARNTEAFF	TGTGCCAGCAGCTTATCCGCGAGGAACACTGAAGCTTTCTTT
.	TRBV5-8	.	TRBJ2-5	CASSRTEYQETQYF	TGTGCCAGCTCTCGGACAGAGTACCAAGAGACCCAGTACTTC
.	TRBV7-2	.	TRBJ1-1	CASSASPGRPEAFF	TGTGCCAGCAGCGCAAGTCCAGGGAGGCCTGAAGCTTTCTTT
.	TRBV7-3	.	TRBJ2-2	CASSLMGAGTGELFF	TGTGCCAGCAGCTTAATGGGGGCCGGCACCGGGGAGCTGTTTTTT
TRBD1	TRBV11-2	.	TRBJ1-6	CASSYLTGGSPLHF	TGTGCCAGCAGCTACTTGACAGGGGGTTCACCCCTCCACTTT
.	TRBV7-9	many	TRBJ1-1	CASSLAGEAFF	TGTGCCAGCAGCTTAGCCGGTGAAGCTTTCTTT
TRBD1	TRBV5-1	.	TRBJ2-7	CASSSFSTGDNEQYF	TGCGCCAGCAGCTCTTTCTCGACAGGGGACAACGAGCAGTACTTC
.	TRBV7-8	.	TRBJ1-5	CASSSGGGHQPQHF	TGTGCCAGCAGCTCCGGGGGGGGCCATCAGCCCCAGCATTTT
TRBD2	TRBV7-2	.	TRBJ2-7	CASSVRTSAAYEQYF	TGTGCCAGCAGCGTGCGAACTAGCGCCGCCTACGAGCAGTACTTC
.	TRBV2	.	TRBJ2-1	CASSEGGRYNEQFF	TGTGCCAGCAGTGAAGGGGGGCGTTACAATGAGCAGTTCTTC
TRBD1	TRBV9	few	TRBJ1-1	CASSGQGDTEAFF	TGTGCCAGCAGCGGACAGGGAGACACTGAAGCTTTCTTT
TRBD2	TRBV6-1	medium-sized	TRBJ2-1	CASSELAGAQNEQFF	TGTGCCAGCAGTGAGCTAGCGGGGGCACAAAATGAGCAGTTCTTC
.	TRBV28	.	TRBJ2-7	CASSLLGGSGLYEQYF	TGTGCCAGCAGTTTATTGGGTGGGTCAGGCCTCTACGAGCAGTACTTC
TRBD2	TRBV25-1	.	TRBJ2-2	CASSDSGRGNTGELFF	TGTGCCAGCAGCGACAGCGGGAGGGGGAACACCGGGGAGCTGTTTTTT
TRBD1	TRBV5-1	.	TRBJ1-3	CASSLERAGGASGNTIYF	TGCGCCAGCAGCTTGGAAAGGGCAGGGGGCGCCTCTGGAAACACCATATATTTT
TRBD2	TRBV28	.	TRBJ2-1	CASSYTGGGPYNEQFF	TGTGCCAGCAGTTACACTGGGGGAGGGCCCTACAATGAGCAGTTCTTC
.	TRBV6-1	.	TRBJ2-1	CASLEGANEQFF	TGTGCCAGCTTGGAGGGCGCGAATGAGCAGTTCTTC
.	TRBV6-1	.	TRBJ2-7	CASSENPENYEQYF	TGTGCCAGCAGTGAAAATCCAGAAAACTACGAGCAGTACTTC
.	TRBV27	.	TRBJ1-1	CASSPGIMNTEAFF	TGTGCCAGCAGTCCGGGGATTATGAACACTGAAGCTTTCTTT
TRBD1	TRBV4-2	.	TRBJ2-1	CASSPGQGRGSSYNEQFF	TGTGCCAGCAGCCCGGGACAGGGTAGGGGAAGCTCCTACAATGAGCAGTTCTTC
TRBD2	TRBV9	.	TRBJ2-3	CASSVDFWETSGNTQYF	TGTGCCAGCAGCGTAGATTTTTGGGAGACTAGCGGTAATACGCAGTATTTT
TRBD2	TRBV7-9	once	TRBJ2-1	CASSLARREGDNEQFF	TGTGCCAGCAGCTTAGCGAGGCGGGAGGGGGACAATGAGCAGTTCTTC
.	TRBV4-2	.	TRBJ1-4	CASSQEGGATEKLFF	TGTGCCAGCAGCCAAGAGGGGGGGGCTACTGAAAAACTGTTTTTT
TRBD1	TRBV9	.	TRBJ1-1	CASSVSTGQGAGEAFF	TGTGCCAGCAGCGTATCGACGGGACAGGGGGCCGGTGAAGCTTTCTTT
.	TRBV5-1	.	TRBJ1-1	CASSLALGQSTEAFF	TGCGCCAGCAGCTTGGCCCTTGGGCAATCCACTGAAGCTTTCTTT
TRBD1	TRBV29-1	.	TRBJ1-5	CSAEWGQSNQPQHF	TGCAGCGCGGAGTGGGGACAGAGCAATCAGCCCCAGCATTTT
.	TRBV28	.	TRBJ1-1	CASSLTSGLGAEAFF	TGTGCCAGCAGCTTGACGTCAGGGCTTGGGGCTGAAGCTTTCTTT
TRBD2	TRBV28	many	TRBJ2-1	CASSLPLAGGYNEQFF	TGTGCCAGCAGTCTTCCCCTTGCGGGAGGATACAATGAGCAGTTCTTC
.	TRBV11-1	.	TRBJ2-7	CASSSDSLRSYEQYF	TGTGCCAGCAGTTCGGACTCCCTGCGCTCCTACGAGCAGTACTTC
TRBD2	TRBV4-3	.	TRBJ2-1	CASSNSGSGRNEQFF	TGCGCCAGCAGCAACAGCGGGAGTGGGAGGAATGAGCAGTTCTTC